One sample yielded the 11 T cell receptor beta chains listed below, sequenced in a study of cytomegalovirus exposure and HLA in healthy donors (dated by TCRdb to the late 2010s). Library creation used the immunoSEQ multiplex PCR assay. For the multiplex PCR, a mixture combining 60 forward primers for TCR Vbeta segments and 13 reverse primers for TCR Jbeta segments was used. TCRdb retrieved this table from immuneACCESS and kept in-frame rearrangements only. Not all clones are present; in checked studies, unresolved V genes account for under half, and no reason is known for the remainder. Within this sample are roughly 110,000 clones, with roughly 69% of them counted one time only. Of the sample, about 2.2% falls within the top ten clones. The sample consisted of PBMCs. These TCRs come from a woman younger than 45 in good health and CMV-seronegative.

The CDR3 reads CASAKDRDRVNDGYTF. The DNA of the CDR3 is TGCGCCAGCGCCAAGGACCGGGACAGGGTCAATGATGGCTACACCTTC. The chain links TRBV5-1 to TRBJ1-2; 9 bases agree with TRBD1. The CDR3 is 16 amino acids. The V and J ends lost 7 bases and 6 bases, in that order; junction bases with no gene match: 16. CDR1 is SGHRS and CDR2 is YFSETQ in the germline V gene.

This sequence joins TRBV4-3 and TRBJ2-3, with D possibly being TRBD1 (5 bases). This CDR3 contains 16 residues. Germline CDR1 reads LGHNA; CDR2 reads YSLEER. V lost 4 bases, J lost 0 bases, and 14 bases lay in between. CDR3 region: CASSPHRAGSTDTQYF. As DNA, the CDR3 is TGCGCCAGCAGCCCCCACCGGGCAGGGAGCACAGATACGCAGTATTTT.

For this clone: This sample also contains other DNA sequences that code for the same CDR3. This chain uses TRBV7-9 with TRBJ2-7; TRBD2 is a possible D gene (6 bases). V lost 6 bases, J lost 4 bases, and 10 bases lay in between. Per germline, CDR1 SEHNR and CDR2 FQNEAQ (reference sequence). The CDR3 consists of 12 residues. The CDR3 coding sequence is TGTGCCAGCAGGCCCGGGACTTACGAGCAGTACTTC. It encodes CASRPGTYEQYF.

The genes are TRBV10-3 and TRBJ2-7, with 9 bases identical to TRBD1. The CDR3 runs 14 residues. The V segment lost 10 bases and the J segment 2 bases; nucleotides outside the gene matches: 9. CDR1 is ENHRY, CDR2 SYGVKD, per germline. The CDR3 protein is CATTTGGEAYEQYF. The CDR3 nucleotides are TGTGCCACCACAACAGGGGGCGAAGCCTACGAGCAGTACTTC.

This clone was observed a single time. The chain is built from TRBV28 and TRBJ1-4; unclear D gene. Germline loops: CDR1 MDHEN, CDR2 SYDVKM. The CDR3 covers 12 residues. V dropped 3 bases and J dropped 8 bases, with 7 bases sitting between them. The CDR3 bases are TGTGCCAGCAGTTTTAGTGAGGAAAAACTGTTTTTT. It specifies CASSFSEEKLFF.

The chain couples TRBV10-3 to TRBJ2-7; 8 nucleotides agree with TRBD1. This CDR3 region has 16 residues. J gave up 9 bases and V 0 bases, and 13 bases lay outside the gene matches. Germline CDR1 and CDR2: ENHRY and SYGVKD. The CDR3 loop is CAISESPGGERIGQYF. CDR3 coding DNA: TGTGCCATCAGTGAGTCGCCAGGGGGCGAACGAATCGGGCAGTACTTC.

V and J are TRBV5-4 and TRBJ2-5; 9 bases line up with TRBD2. Unmatched junction bases numbered 11, after V lost 4 bases and J lost 4 bases. This CDR3 region has 16 residues. From germline, CDR1 is SGHNT and CDR2 YYREEE (reference sequence). The CDR3 protein is CASSPGLAPLGETQYF. The CDR3 coding sequence is TGTGCCAGCAGCCCGGGACTAGCCCCGCTGGGAGAGACCCAGTACTTC.

V gene TRBV5-4 combines with J gene TRBJ2-7, with TRBD2 matching 9 bases. The CDR3 covers 13 residues. Trimming removed 4 bases from V and 5 bases from J; junction bases left unmatched: 4. CDR1 is SGHNT and CDR2 is YYREEE in the germline V gene (reference sequence). CDR3 nucleotide sequence: TGTGCCAGCAGCACGGGACTAGCTGACGAGCAGTACTTC. Amino acid sequence: CASSTGLADEQYF.

This chain connects TRBV2 to TRBJ2-2, with a tentative D call TRBD2 (5 bases). Trimming stripped 7 bases from V and 5 bases from J, with 17 bases between. Germline lookup yields CDR1 SNHLY and CDR2 FYNNEI. The CDR3 runs to 15 residues. The CDR3 region is CASKRGSERTGELFF. The CDR3 DNA is TGTGCCAGCAAGAGAGGGTCAGAGCGGACCGGGGAGCTGTTTTTT.

The rearrangement links TRBV2 to TRBJ2-7; D ambiguous. The germline gives CDR1 SNHLY, CDR2 FYNNEI. CDR3 size: 13 residues. The germline V and J ends were trimmed by 8 bases and 4 bases, with 15 bases remaining between them. CDR3 loop: CASSPAEYYEQYF. CDR3 nucleotides: TGTGCCAGCTCCCCGGCGGAATATTACGAGCAGTACTTC.

DNA of the CDR3: TGTGCCAGCAGCTCCCGGGACAGTCCTGCGGTTGCCCTTAAGGGCTACACCTTC. It translates to CASSSRDSPAVALKGYTF. This sequence joins TRBV7-2 and TRBJ1-2; TRBD1 matches at 7 bases. Per germline, CDR1 SGHTA and CDR2 FQGNSA. V lost 4 bases to trimming and J lost 8 bases; unmatched junction nucleotides: 22. This CDR3 contains 18 residues.